These 8 T cell receptor beta chains were all obtained from the same sample, sequenced in a study of T cells in localized non-small cell lung cancer. Produced via immunoSEQ multiplex PCR; TCRdb's table is partial and in-frame only. The data contain some 51,000 clones, 70% to 90% of them seen just once; the ten biggest clones take up roughly 5.5%. Sequencing was performed on peripheral blood, taken before any cancer treatment. These receptors were collected from a woman between 35 and 70 years old with stage I lung adenocarcinoma.

The chain is built from TRBV7-8 and TRBJ1-4; perhaps TRBD1 as D (6 bases). Trimming left V 1 base short and J 6 bases short, with 15 bases between. There are 16 residues in the CDR3. Germline CDR1 SGHVS, CDR2 FQNEAQ. The CDR3 is CASSLGGGVFHEKLFF. CDR3 coding DNA: TGTGCCAGCAGCTTAGGAGGGGGAGTATTCCATGAAAAACTGTTTTTT.

The V gene is TRBV25-1, the J gene TRBJ1-3; a weak D match, TRBD1 (6 bases). Trimming removed 6 bases at V and 5 bases at J, with 14 bases between. Germline CDR1 is MGHDK and CDR2 is SYGVNS. The CDR3 is 14 residues long. In DNA, the CDR3 is TGTGCCAGCAGCAGTCAGGGGTTCAGAAACACCATATATTTT. Amino acids: CASSSQGFRNTIYF.

Written as DNA, the CDR3 is TGTGCCAGCAGCCCACAGGGCACCTCGGGGGGCTACACCTTC. It yields the protein CASSPQGTSGGYTF. V gene TRBV6-4 combines with J gene TRBJ1-2; tentative D call: TRBD1 (6 bases). CDR3 length: 14 amino acids. Germline CDR1 is MRHNA and CDR2 is SNTAGT. The V end lost 6 bases, the J end lost 8 bases, and 19 bases lay between the germline ends.

The chain uses TRBV12-5 and TRBJ1-1; no reliable D call. Per the germline V gene, CDR1 is LGHNT and CDR2 is FRNRAP. The CDR3 contains 12 residues. The V gene lost 11 bases and the J gene lost 2 bases, with 12 bases spanning the gap. In DNA, the CDR3 is TGTGCTTCCACAGATTCAAACACTGAAGCTTTCTTT. Translated, it gives CASTDSNTEAFF.

The V call is TRBV5-6, the J call TRBJ2-7, with D uncertain. V was trimmed by 1 base and J by 2 bases, leaving 13 bases between them. This CDR3 region has 15 residues. CDR1 is SGHDT, CDR2 YYEEEE, per germline. In DNA, the CDR3 is TGTGCCAGCAGCTTGTATTTGGGGAAGGCCTACGAGCAGTACTTC. Translating it yields CASSLYLGKAYEQYF.

The CDR3 sequence is CASSLVGALNTEAFF. The CDR3 DNA reads TGTGCCAGCAGCTTGGTGGGGGCGCTTAACACTGAAGCTTTCTTT. The rearrangement joins TRBV5-4 to TRBJ1-1, with D maybe TRBD1 (6 bases). V was cut by 0 bases and J by 2 bases, with 11 bases left in between. The CDR3 is 15 residues long. In germline, CDR1 is SGHNT, CDR2 YYREEE (reference sequence). Looking up the rest from reference TRBV5-4 and TRBJ1-1 gives the full variable domain: ETGVTQSPTHLIKTRGQQVTLRCSSQSGHNTVSWYQQALGQGPQFIFQYYREEENGRGNFPPRFSGLQFPNYSSELNVNALELDDSALYLCASSLVGALNTEAFFGQGTRLTVV.

In this sample, this clone turned up once. The CDR3 is CASSETGDEAFF. DNA for the CDR3: TGCGCCAGCAGTGAGACAGGGGATGAAGCTTTCTTT. The chain is built from TRBV10-2 and TRBJ1-1; 7 bases line up with TRBD1. After removal of 2 bases from V and 7 bases from J, the junction contained 1 base not matched to a gene. Germline-derived CDR1 and CDR2 are WSHSY and SAAADI. The CDR3 loop spans 12 amino acids.

This chain uses TRBV6-1 with TRBJ1-6; D is perhaps TRBD1 (5 bases). The V gene lost 6 bases and the J gene lost 14 bases, with 20 bases spanning the gap. Germline V gene sequence: CDR1 MNHNS, CDR2 SASEGT. CDR3 size: 14 residues. CDR3 in DNA: TGTGCCAGCAGCCTTGAGGGGATGAGTCTGGCCCTCCACTTT. Encoded protein: CASSLEGMSLALHF.